This T cell receptor (beta chain) was observed in a study of T-cell memory formation after mild COVID-19. Study details: Largely, the TCR clusters proved donor specific.

Study-wide results and caveats: In pre-infection memory, a portion of responding clones appeared, which suggested that cross-reactive memory joined. Clones contracting over day 15 to 85 were CD4/CD8 balanced, with later expanders leaning CD4+.

The sample holds many counts of this clonotype. The antigen remains undetermined. This CDR3 region has 15 residues. The germline V gene has CDR1 SGHTA and CDR2 FQGNSA. J gave up 9 bases and V 5 bases, and 10 bases lay outside the gene matches. Constant-segment-primed 5'RACE gave TCR alpha and TCR beta cDNA libraries with sample barcodes and UMIs. TCRdb reprocessed the 5' RACE reads via MiXCR and lists one record per CDR3 protein. The data contain about 170,000 distinct CDR3 sequences, approximately 12% of them singletons. The gene calls are TRBV7-2 and TRBJ2-1, with 10 bases lining up with TRBD2. The TCR was taken from a man aged 18 to 30 who had mild COVID-19 (a few samples of this study predate the infection). Cell type and time point are not known. The source material was PBMCs or a T cell subset sorted from them (not recorded which). CDR3 residues: CASSQRGGRFGEQFF. DNA of the CDR3: TGTGCCAGCAGCCAGCGGGGGGGCCGTTTCGGTGAGCAGTTCTTC.